Below are 5 T cell receptor beta chains sequenced from a single sample in a study of regulatory and conventional T cells in RAG deficiency. Blood CD4+ CD25-low CD127-high conventional T cells supplied the genomic DNA template. Libraries were prepared by immunoSEQ multiplex PCR; TCRdb keeps only in-frame clonotypes and omits some of them. Counted here are approximately 30,000 clones, around 96% occurring once; the ten biggest clones make up roughly 0.35%. These data are also associated with another study on regulatory T cells. That source adds: Amplification used 52 TRBV primers and 13 TRBJ primers.

Material: CD25- CD4+ T cells sorted from blood. The receptors stem from a human donor in good health.

For the CDR3, the DNA is TGTGCCAGCAGTTTAAACCCGACCCCCATAGGGGTTGTTGGCTACACCTTC. Translating gives CASSLNPTPIGVVGYTF. The chain is built from TRBV28 and TRBJ1-2; maybe TRBD1 (5 bases). This CDR3 is built from 17 residues. In germline, CDR1 is MDHEN, CDR2 SYDVKM. Between the trimmed V and J ends, which lost 2 bases and 7 bases, there was a span of 23 bases.

The chain uses TRBV27 and TRBJ2-1; a possible D gene is TRBD1 (7 bases). From germline, CDR1 is MNHEY and CDR2 SMNVEV (reference sequence). The V end was cut by 0 bases, the J end by 8 bases, with 11 bases between. CDR3 length: 14 amino acids. DNA of the CDR3: TGTGCCAGCAGTTTATCCCAGGGGGGTGATGAGCAGTTCTTC. This codes for CASSLSQGGDEQFF.

The J gene is TRBJ2-5, the V gene TRBV14; D is perhaps TRBD1 (5 bases). The J call may be faulty, since TRBJ2-7 better matches the DNA end. The germline V gene has CDR1 SGHDN and CDR2 FVKESK. This CDR3 spans 15 amino acids. CDR3 protein: CASSPGGARFYEQYF. For the CDR3, the DNA is TGTGCCAGCAGCCCAGGTGGGGCCAGGTTCTACGAGCAGTACTTC.

The chain joins TRBV10-3 to TRBJ1-1; D possibly corresponds to TRBD1 (5 bases). CDR1 and CDR2 (germline): ENHRY, SYGVKD. This CDR3 is 13 amino acids long. V gave up 3 bases and J gave up 7 bases, with 12 bases separating them. The CDR3 DNA reads TGTGCCATCAGTGATTGGGGGGACCGTGAAGCTTTCTTT. Its protein is CAISDWGDREAFF.

CDR3 DNA sequence: TGTGCCAGCAGTACGTCCGGGACAGCAGCCAAAAACATTCAGTACTTC. This translates into CASSTSGTAAKNIQYF. This chain joins TRBV2 and TRBJ2-4; 7 bases are shared with TRBD1. Germline CDR1 and CDR2: SNHLY and FYNNEI. CDR3 size: 16 residues. V trimming: 5 bases; J trimming: 0 bases; junction bases outside the gene matches: 7.